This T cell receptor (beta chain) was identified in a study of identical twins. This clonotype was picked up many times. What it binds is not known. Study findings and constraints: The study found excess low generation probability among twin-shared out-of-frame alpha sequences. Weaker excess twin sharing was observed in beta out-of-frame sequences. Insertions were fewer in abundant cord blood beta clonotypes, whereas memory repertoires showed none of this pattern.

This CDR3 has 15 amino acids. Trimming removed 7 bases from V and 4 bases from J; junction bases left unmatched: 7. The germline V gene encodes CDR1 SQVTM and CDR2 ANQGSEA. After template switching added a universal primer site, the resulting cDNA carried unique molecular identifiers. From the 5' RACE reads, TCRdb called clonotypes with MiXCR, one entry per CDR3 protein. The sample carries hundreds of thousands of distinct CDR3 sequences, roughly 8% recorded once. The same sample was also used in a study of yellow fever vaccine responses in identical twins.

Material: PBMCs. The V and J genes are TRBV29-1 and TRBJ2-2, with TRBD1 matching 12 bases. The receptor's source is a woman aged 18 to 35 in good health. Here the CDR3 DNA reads TGCAGCGCTGTGGGACAGGGGGCAGGCACCGGGGAGCTGTTTTTT. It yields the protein CSAVGQGAGTGELFF.